Presented here are 7 T cell receptor beta chains from one specimen sequenced in a study of a mutant IDH1 vaccine in newly diagnosed glioma. As to time point: baseline, week 1 (first vaccination visit). Treatment described: pre-vaccination baseline after standard-of-care therapy. Profiled with immunoSEQ multiplex PCR; TCRdb holds only in-frame clones, not every one. Here the sample spans roughly 68,000 clones, approximately 79% being singletons. The starting material was PBMCs, obtained from a glioma patient treated with radiotherapy, temozolomide or both. These receptor sequences come from a man aged 50 to 60 with glioma.

V usage is TRBV5-1 and J usage is TRBJ2-3; 14 positions agree with TRBD2. Trimming removed 5 bases from V and 5 bases from J; junction bases left unmatched: 10. The CDR3 covers 17 residues. The germline CDR1 and CDR2 sequences are SGHRS and YFSETQ. The CDR3 region is CASRPGLAGAGVDTQYF. The CDR3 nucleotides read TGCGCCAGCAGACCGGGACTAGCGGGGGCCGGGGTAGATACGCAGTATTTT.

The chain employs TRBV28 and TRBJ2-7, with no clear D. Deletions cut 3 bases from V and 6 bases from J, with 12 bases between. From germline, CDR1 is MDHEN and CDR2 SYDVKM. The CDR3 is 13 amino acids. CDR3 residues: CASSLVGPSEQYF. The CDR3 DNA sequence: TGTGCCAGCAGTTTGGTCGGCCCCTCCGAGCAGTACTTC.

This chain uses TRBV6-4 with TRBJ2-1; D remains ambiguous. The CDR3 runs 13 residues. Germline V gene sequence: CDR1 MRHNA, CDR2 SNTAGT. V lost 3 bases, J lost 4 bases, and 7 bases lay in between. CDR3 in DNA: TGTGCCAGCAGTGAAAACAAATACAATGAGCAGTTCTTC. As protein: CASSENKYNEQFF.

This rearrangement joins TRBV9 to TRBJ1-4, with a weak D call TRBD1 (5 bases). V lost 0 bases and J 7 bases, leaving 10 bases between the germline ends. The CDR3 is 14 residues long. Germline V gene lookup returns CDR1 SGDLS and CDR2 YYNGEE. The CDR3: CASSVAWGGEKLFF. The CDR3 nucleotides read TGTGCCAGCAGCGTAGCCTGGGGCGGTGAAAAACTGTTTTTT.

DNA for the CDR3: TGTGCCAGCAGCCGAGGACTGAGCACAGATACGCAGTATTTT. Amino acid sequence: CASSRGLSTDTQYF. V gene TRBV7-2 combines with J gene TRBJ2-3; D is perhaps TRBD2 (5 bases). Trimming took off 5 bases at V and 0 bases at J, with 9 bases between the two ends. Germline CDR1 is SGHTA and CDR2 is FQGNSA. The CDR3 runs 14 residues.

J is TRBJ2-1 and V is TRBV7-2, with unresolved D. Germline CDR1 and CDR2: SGHTA and FQGNSA. V lost 2 bases and J 5 bases, leaving 7 bases between the germline ends. CDR3 size: 13 residues. Written as DNA, the CDR3 is TGTGCCAGCAGCTTAAATGGGAACAATGAGCAGTTCTTC. This gives the protein CASSLNGNNEQFF.

The chain recombines TRBV5-1 with TRBJ1-1; 7 positions match TRBD1. Trimming cost V 0 bases and J 7 bases; bases outside gene matches: 3. The CDR3 extends over 13 amino acids. In germline, CDR1 is SGHRS, CDR2 YFSETQ. The CDR3 region is CASSLGQGYEAFF. The CDR3 DNA sequence: TGCGCCAGCAGCTTGGGACAGGGATATGAAGCTTTCTTT.